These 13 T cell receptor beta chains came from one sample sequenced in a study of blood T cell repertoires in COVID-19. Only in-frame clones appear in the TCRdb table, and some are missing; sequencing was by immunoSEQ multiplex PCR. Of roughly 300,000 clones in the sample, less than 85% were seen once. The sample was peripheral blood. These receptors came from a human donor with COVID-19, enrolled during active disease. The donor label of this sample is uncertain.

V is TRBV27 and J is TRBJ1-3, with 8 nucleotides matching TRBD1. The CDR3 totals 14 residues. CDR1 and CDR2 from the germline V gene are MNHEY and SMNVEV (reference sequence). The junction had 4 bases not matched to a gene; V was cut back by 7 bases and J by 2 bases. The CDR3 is CASKDREAGNTIYF. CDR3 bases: TGTGCCAGCAAGGACAGGGAGGCTGGAAACACCATATATTTT.

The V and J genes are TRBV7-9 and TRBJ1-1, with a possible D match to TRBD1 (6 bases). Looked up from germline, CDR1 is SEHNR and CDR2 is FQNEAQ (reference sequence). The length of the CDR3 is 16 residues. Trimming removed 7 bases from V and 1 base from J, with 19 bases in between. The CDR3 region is CASIPLQGDRNTEAFF. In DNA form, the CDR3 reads TGTGCCAGCATCCCATTACAGGGCGATAGGAACACTGAAGCTTTCTTT. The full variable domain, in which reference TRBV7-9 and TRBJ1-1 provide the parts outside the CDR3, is DTGVSQNPRHKITKRGQNVTFRCDPISEHNRLYWYRQTLGQGPEFLTYFQNEAQLEKSRLLSDRFSAERPKGSFSTLEIQRTEQGDSAMYLCASIPLQGDRNTEAFFGQGTRLTVV.

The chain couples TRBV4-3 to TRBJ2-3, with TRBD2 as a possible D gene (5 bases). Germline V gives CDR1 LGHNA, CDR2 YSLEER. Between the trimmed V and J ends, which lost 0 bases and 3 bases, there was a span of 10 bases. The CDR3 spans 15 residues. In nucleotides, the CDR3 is TGCGCCAGCAGCCAAGATCCCCTAGCAACAGATACGCAGTATTTT. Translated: CASSQDPLATDTQYF.

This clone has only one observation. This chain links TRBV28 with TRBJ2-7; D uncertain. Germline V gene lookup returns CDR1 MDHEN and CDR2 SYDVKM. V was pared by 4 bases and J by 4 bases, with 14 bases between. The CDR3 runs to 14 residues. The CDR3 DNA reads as TGTGCCAGCAGTTGGGCAGCACATACGTACGAGCAGTACTTC. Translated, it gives CASSWAAHTYEQYF.

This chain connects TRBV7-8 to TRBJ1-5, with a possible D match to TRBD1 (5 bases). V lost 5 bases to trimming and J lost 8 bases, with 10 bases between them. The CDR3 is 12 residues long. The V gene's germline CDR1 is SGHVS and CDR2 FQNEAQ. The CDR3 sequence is CASSPAGEPQHF. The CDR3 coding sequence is TGTGCCAGCAGCCCGGCGGGGGAGCCCCAGCATTTT.

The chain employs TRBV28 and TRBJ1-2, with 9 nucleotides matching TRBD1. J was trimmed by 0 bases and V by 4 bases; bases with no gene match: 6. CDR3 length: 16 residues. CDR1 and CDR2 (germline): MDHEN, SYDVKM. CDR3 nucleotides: TGTGCCAGCAGTTCCGGGACAGGGCGTACTAACTATGGCTACACCTTC. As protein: CASSSGTGRTNYGYTF.

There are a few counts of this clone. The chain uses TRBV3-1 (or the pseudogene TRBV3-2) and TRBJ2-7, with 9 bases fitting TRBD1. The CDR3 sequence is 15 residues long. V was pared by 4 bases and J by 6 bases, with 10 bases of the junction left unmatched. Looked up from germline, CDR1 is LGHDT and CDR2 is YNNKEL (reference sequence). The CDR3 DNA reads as TGTGCCAGCAGCCCCCGGGACAGGGATCCGGTCGAGCAGTACTTC. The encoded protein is CASSPRDRDPVEQYF.

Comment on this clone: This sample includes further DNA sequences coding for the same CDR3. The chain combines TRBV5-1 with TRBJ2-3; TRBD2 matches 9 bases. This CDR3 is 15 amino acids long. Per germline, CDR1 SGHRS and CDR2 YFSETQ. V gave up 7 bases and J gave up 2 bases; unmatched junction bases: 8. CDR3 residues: CASGLAGGLTDTQYF. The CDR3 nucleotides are TGCGCCAGCGGACTCGCGGGAGGGCTCACAGATACGCAGTATTTT.

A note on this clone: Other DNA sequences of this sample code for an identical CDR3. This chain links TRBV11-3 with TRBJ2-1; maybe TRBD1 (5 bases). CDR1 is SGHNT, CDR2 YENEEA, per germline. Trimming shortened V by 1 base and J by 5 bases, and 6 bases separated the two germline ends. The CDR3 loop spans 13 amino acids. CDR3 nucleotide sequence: TGTGCCAGCAGCTTAGGGGGCGACAATGAGCAGTTCTTC. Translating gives CASSLGGDNEQFF. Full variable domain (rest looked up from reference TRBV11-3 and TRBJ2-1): EAGVVQSPRYKIIEKKQPVAFWCNPISGHNTLYWYLQNLGQGPELLIRYENEEAVDDSQLPKDRFSAERLKGVDSTLKIQPAELGDSAVYLCASSLGGDNEQFFGPGTRLTVL.

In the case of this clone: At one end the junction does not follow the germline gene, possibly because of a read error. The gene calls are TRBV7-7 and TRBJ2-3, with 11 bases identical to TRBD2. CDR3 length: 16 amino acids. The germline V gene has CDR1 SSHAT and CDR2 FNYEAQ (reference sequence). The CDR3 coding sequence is TGTGCTAGCAGCTTGTTAGCGGGAGGGCCGGCAGATACGCAGTATTTT. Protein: CASSLLAGGPADTQYF.

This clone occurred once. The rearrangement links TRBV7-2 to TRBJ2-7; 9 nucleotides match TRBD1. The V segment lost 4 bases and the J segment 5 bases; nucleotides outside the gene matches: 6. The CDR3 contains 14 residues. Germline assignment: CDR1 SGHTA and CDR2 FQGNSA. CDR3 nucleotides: TGTGCCAGCAGCTCGGACAGGGGTAGGGACGAGCAGTACTTC. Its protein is CASSSDRGRDEQYF.

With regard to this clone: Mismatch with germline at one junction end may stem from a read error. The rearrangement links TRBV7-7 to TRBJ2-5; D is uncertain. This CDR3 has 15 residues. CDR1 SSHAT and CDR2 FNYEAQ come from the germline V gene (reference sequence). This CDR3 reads CASSLSPRSQETQYF. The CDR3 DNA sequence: TGTGCTAGCAGCTTATCACCGCGGTCTCAAGAGACCCAGTACTTC.

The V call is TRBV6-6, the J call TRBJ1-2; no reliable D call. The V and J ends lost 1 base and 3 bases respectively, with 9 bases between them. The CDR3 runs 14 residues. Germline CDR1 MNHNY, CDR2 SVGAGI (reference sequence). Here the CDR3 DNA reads TGTGCCAGCAGTTACTTTGCCCGAGACTATGGCTACACCTTC. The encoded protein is CASSYFARDYGYTF.